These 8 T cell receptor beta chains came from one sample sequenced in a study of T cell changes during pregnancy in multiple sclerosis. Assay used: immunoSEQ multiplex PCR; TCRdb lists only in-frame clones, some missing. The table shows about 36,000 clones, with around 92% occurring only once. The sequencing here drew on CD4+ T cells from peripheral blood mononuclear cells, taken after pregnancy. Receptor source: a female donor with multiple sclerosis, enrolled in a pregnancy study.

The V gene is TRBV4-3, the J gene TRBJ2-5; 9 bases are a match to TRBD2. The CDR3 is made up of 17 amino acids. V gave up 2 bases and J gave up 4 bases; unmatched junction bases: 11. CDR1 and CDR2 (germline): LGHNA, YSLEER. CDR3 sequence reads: CASSQTHGGGALETQYF. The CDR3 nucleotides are TGCGCCAGCAGCCAAACGCATGGCGGGGGGGCGTTAGAGACCCAGTACTTC.

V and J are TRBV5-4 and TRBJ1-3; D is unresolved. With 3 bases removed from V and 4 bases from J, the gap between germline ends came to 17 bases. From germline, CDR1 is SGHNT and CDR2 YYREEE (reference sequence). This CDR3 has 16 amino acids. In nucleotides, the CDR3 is TGTGCCAGCAGCTCCCCGGACTGGAAATGGGGAAACACCATATATTTT. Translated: CASSSPDWKWGNTIYF.

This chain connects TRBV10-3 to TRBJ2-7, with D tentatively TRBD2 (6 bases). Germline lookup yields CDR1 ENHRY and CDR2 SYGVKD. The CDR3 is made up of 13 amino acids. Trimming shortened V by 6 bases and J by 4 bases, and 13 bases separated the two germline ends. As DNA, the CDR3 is TGTGCCATCAGGCGGGGAGTGGAATACGAGCAGTACTTC. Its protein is CAIRRGVEYEQYF.

The CDR3 coding sequence is TGTGCCAGCAGCTCCAGGGAGGGAACGAGCGAGACCCAGTACTTC. Its translation is CASSSREGTSETQYF. The chain carries TRBV9 and TRBJ2-5; 7 positions agree with TRBD2. V lost 4 bases to trimming and J lost 5 bases; unmatched junction nucleotides: 11. The CDR3 contains 15 residues. The germline V gene has CDR1 SGDLS and CDR2 YYNGEE.

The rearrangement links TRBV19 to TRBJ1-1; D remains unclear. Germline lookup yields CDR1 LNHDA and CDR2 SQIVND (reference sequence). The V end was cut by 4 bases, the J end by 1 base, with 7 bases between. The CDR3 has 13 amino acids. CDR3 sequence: CASSTTANTEAFF. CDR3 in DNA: TGTGCCAGTAGTACCACTGCGAACACTGAAGCTTTCTTT.

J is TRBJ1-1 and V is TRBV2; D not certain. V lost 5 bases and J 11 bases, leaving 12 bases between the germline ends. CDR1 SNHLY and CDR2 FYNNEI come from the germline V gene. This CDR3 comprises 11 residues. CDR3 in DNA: TGTGCCAGCAGTCTTCCTTATGTGGCTTTCTTT. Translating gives CASSLPYVAFF.

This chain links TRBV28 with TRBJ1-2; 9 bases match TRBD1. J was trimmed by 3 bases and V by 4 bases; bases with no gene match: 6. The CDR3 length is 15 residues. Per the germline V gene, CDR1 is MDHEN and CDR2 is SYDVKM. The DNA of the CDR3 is TGTGCCAGCAGTTCACAGGGGGCGGGAGACTATGGCTACACCTTC. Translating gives CASSSQGAGDYGYTF.

The CDR3: CASSEEGTGGPKAFF. In nucleotides, the CDR3 is TGTGCCAGCAGTGAAGAAGGAACAGGGGGCCCTAAAGCTTTCTTT. The V gene is TRBV2, the J gene TRBJ1-1, with 9 bases that match TRBD1. The CDR3 has 15 residues. J gave up 9 bases and V 1 base, and 9 bases lay outside the gene matches. Germline CDR1 and CDR2: SNHLY and FYNNEI. Variable domain in full (rest from reference TRBV2 and TRBJ1-1): EPEVTQTPSHQVTQMGQEVILRCVPISNHLYFYWYRQILGQKVEFLVSFYNNEISEKSEIFDDQFSVERPDGSNFTLKIRSTKLEDSAMYFCASSEEGTGGPKAFFGQGTRLTVV.